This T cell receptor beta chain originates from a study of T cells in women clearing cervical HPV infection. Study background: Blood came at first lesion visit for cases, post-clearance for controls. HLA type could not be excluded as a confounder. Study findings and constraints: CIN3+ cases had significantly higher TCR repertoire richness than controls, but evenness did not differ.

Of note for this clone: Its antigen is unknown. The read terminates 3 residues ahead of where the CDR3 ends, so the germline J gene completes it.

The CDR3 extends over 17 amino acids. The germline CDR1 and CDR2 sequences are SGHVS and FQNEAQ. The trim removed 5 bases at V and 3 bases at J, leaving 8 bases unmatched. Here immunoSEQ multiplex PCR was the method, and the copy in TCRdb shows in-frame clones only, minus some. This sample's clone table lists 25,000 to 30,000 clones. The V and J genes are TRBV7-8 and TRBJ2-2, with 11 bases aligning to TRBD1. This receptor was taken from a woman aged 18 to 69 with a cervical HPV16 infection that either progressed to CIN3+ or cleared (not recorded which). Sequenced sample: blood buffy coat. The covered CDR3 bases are TGTGCCAGCAGCACGGGACAGGGGGTGTTGGACACCGGGGAG. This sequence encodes CASSTGQGVLDTGE. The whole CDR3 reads CASSTGQGVLDTGELFF.